Presented here are 32 T cell receptor beta chains from one specimen sequenced in a study of early T cells in non-severe SARS-CoV-2 infection. One entry per CDR3 protein results from TCRdb running MiXCR on the 5' RACE reads. The sample carries 88,000 or so distinct CDR3 sequences, approximately 15% recorded once. Sequenced: whole blood. All receptors come from an adult who was a healthcare worker with PCR-confirmed SARS-CoV-2 infection or an uninfected control (not recorded which).

The J gene is TRBJ2-5, the V gene TRBV25-1, with 10 bases fitting TRBD1. Germline values: CDR1 MGHDK, CDR2 SYGVNS. The length of the CDR3 is 16 residues. The V and J ends lost 3 bases and 3 bases, in that order; junction bases with no gene match: 7. The chain's CDR3 is CASSDSTGTGEETQYF. The CDR3 DNA reads TGTGCCAGCAGTGATTCTACCGGGACAGGGGAAGAGACCCAGTACTTC.

This clonotype was found once. This rearrangement joins TRBV7-6 to TRBJ2-3; tentative D call: TRBD2 (5 bases). Germline CDR1 reads SGHVS; CDR2 reads FNYEAQ. Deletions cut 8 bases from V and 2 bases from J, with 20 bases between. The CDR3 sequence is 16 residues long. DNA for the CDR3: TGTGCCAGCCCCTGGGTCCTAGGCGGGCTCACAGATACGCAGTATTTT. This sequence encodes CASPWVLGGLTDTQYF.

V and J are TRBV6-6 and TRBJ2-1; no definite D call. V lost 0 bases and J 9 bases, leaving 3 bases between the germline ends. Germline assignment: CDR1 MNHNY and CDR2 SVGAGI (reference sequence). The CDR3 is 11 amino acids. The CDR3: CASSYSGEQFF. Written as DNA, the CDR3 is TGTGCCAGCAGTTACTCCGGTGAGCAGTTCTTC.

This clonotype was found many times. The chain combines TRBV4-1 with TRBJ2-3; D unclear. Germline CDR1 and CDR2: MGHRA and YSYEKL. The V end lost 1 base, the J end lost 4 bases, and 6 bases lay between the germline ends. The length of the CDR3 is 13 residues. The CDR3 region is CASSQAAPDTQYF. CDR3 bases: TGCGCCAGCAGCCAAGCGGCCCCAGATACGCAGTATTTT.

This clonotype was counted between two and nine times. V gene TRBV6-1 combines with J gene TRBJ2-7, with 7 bases aligning to TRBD2. V shed 7 bases, J shed 7 bases, and the junction held 13 bases outside the gene matches. The CDR3 contains 14 residues. Germline V gene lookup returns CDR1 MNHNS and CDR2 SASEGT. CDR3 DNA: TGTGCCAGCAATTCGGGAGGTCCGGGGAGGGAGCAGTACTTC. Protein product: CASNSGGPGREQYF.

The rearrangement links TRBV7-2 to TRBJ2-2; 11 bases line up with TRBD2. Trimming at V came to 4 bases and at J to 0 bases, leaving 7 bases not matched to a gene. The CDR3 covers 18 residues. The germline V gene has CDR1 SGHTA and CDR2 FQGNSA. CDR3 loop: CASSSMPTSGANTGELFF. DNA for the CDR3: TGTGCCAGCAGCTCTATGCCGACTAGCGGGGCGAACACCGGGGAGCTGTTTTTT.

This clonotype was recorded a few times. This rearrangement joins TRBV18 to TRBJ2-5; perhaps TRBD2 as D (6 bases). The ends were cut back, 5 bases at V and 5 bases at J, with 6 bases in the middle. Germline loops: CDR1 KGHSH, CDR2 LQKENI. The CDR3 covers 11 residues. As DNA, the CDR3 is TGTGCCAGCTCAGCGGGGGAGACCCAGTACTTC. Translated: CASSAGETQYF.

The table lists this clonotype with a few counts. This sequence joins TRBV3-1 and TRBJ2-1; the D is unclear. This CDR3 has 14 residues. Germline-derived CDR1 and CDR2 are LGHDT and YNNKEL (reference sequence). Trimming took off 5 bases at V and 7 bases at J, with 15 bases between the two ends. In nucleotides, the CDR3 is TGTGCCAGCAGCAGACCAACCTTCGGGAATGAGCAGTTCTTC. This gives the protein CASSRPTFGNEQFF.

This clonotype was picked up a small number of times. V usage is TRBV29-1 and J usage is TRBJ2-5; a possible D gene is TRBD1 (6 bases). Germline CDR1 reads SQVTM; CDR2 reads ANQGSEA. V gave up 4 bases and J gave up 3 bases, with 12 bases separating them. This CDR3 contains 13 residues. The CDR3, as DNA: TGCAGCGTTGTGAGGGCAGGGGAAGAGACCCAGTACTTC. Amino acid sequence: CSVVRAGEETQYF. Looking up the rest from reference TRBV29-1 and TRBJ2-5 gives the full variable domain: SAVISQKPSRDICQRGTSLTIQCQVDSQVTMMFWYRQQPGQSLTLIATANQGSEATYESGFVIDKFPISRPNLTFSTLTVSNMSPEDSSIYLCSVVRAGEETQYFGPGTRLLVL.

V usage is TRBV28 and J usage is TRBJ1-1, with TRBD1 matching 7 bases. V dropped 6 bases and J dropped 6; count of bases not matched to a gene: 4. Germline V gives CDR1 MDHEN, CDR2 SYDVKM. This CDR3 contains 12 residues. The CDR3 here is CASRRQGPEAFF. Written as DNA, the CDR3 is TGTGCCAGCAGACGACAGGGCCCTGAAGCTTTCTTT.

This clonotype was found a few times. The rearrangement links TRBV21-1 to TRBJ2-1; TRBD2 is the table's D call, not checked against the DNA. TRBV21-1 is a known pseudogene. The CDR3 length is 16 residues. CDR3 sequence (DNA): TGTGCCAGCAGCAGCCCTAGCGGGAGCTCCTACAATGAGCAGTTCTTC. This codes for CASSSPSGSSYNEQFF.

The rearrangement links TRBV28 to TRBJ2-3, with D unresolved. CDR1 and CDR2 from the germline V gene are MDHEN and SYDVKM. The V end lost 10 bases, the J end lost 2 bases, and 13 bases lay between the germline ends. The length of the CDR3 is 13 residues. Here the CDR3 DNA reads TGTGCCAACGGGCCCGCCTCCACAGATACGCAGTATTTT. Translating it yields CANGPASTDTQYF.

This clonotype appeared a few times. The J gene is TRBJ2-3, the V gene TRBV5-1, with D possibly matching TRBD1 (6 bases). The germline V gene has CDR1 SGHRS and CDR2 YFSETQ. The CDR3 covers 14 residues. V lost 4 bases, J lost 2 bases, and 11 bases lay in between. CDR3 sequence (DNA): TGCGCCAGCAGCGGACAGCTACCCACAGATACGCAGTATTTT. Protein: CASSGQLPTDTQYF. Using reference TRBV5-1 and TRBJ2-3 for the parts outside the CDR3, the full variable domain is KAGVTQTPRYLIKTRGQQVTLSCSPISGHRSVSWYQQTPGQGLQFLFEYFSETQRNKGNFPGRFSGRQFSNSRSEMNVSTLELGDSALYLCASSGQLPTDTQYFGPGTRLTVL.

J is TRBJ1-2 and V is TRBV7-9; D gene ambiguous. Trimming left V 7 bases short and J 4 bases short, with 16 bases between. There are 14 residues in the CDR3. The germline V gene encodes CDR1 SEHNR and CDR2 FQNEAQ (reference sequence). CDR3 protein: CASTITTRPYGYTF. The CDR3 nucleotides read TGTGCCAGCACCATTACCACGAGGCCCTATGGCTACACCTTC.

The chain carries TRBV7-6 and TRBJ2-7; D may be TRBD1 (6 bases). This CDR3 has 16 residues. Deletions cut 1 base from V and 0 bases from J, with 13 bases between. The germline V gene encodes CDR1 SGHVS and CDR2 FNYEAQ. CDR3 sequence (DNA): TGTGCCAGCAGCTTAGGGGGGCCCCTGAGCTCCTACGAGCAGTACTTC. Its translation: CASSLGGPLSSYEQYF. The variable domain in full, with the rest retrieved from reference TRBV7-6 and TRBJ2-7, is GAGVSQSPRYKVTKRGQDVALRCDPISGHVSLYWYRQALGQGPEFLTYFNYEAQQDKSGLPNDRFSAERPEGSISTLTIQRTEQRDSAMYRCASSLGGPLSSYEQYFGPGTRLTVT.

This clonotype was observed at least ten times. The chain carries TRBV11-3 and TRBJ2-2; D gene uncertain. The germline V and J ends were trimmed by 1 base and 1 base, with 4 bases remaining between them. CDR3 length: 14 amino acids. CDR1 and CDR2 (germline): SGHNT, YENEEA. The CDR3: CASSLGRNTGELFF. The CDR3 region has the DNA TGTGCCAGCAGCTTAGGACGGAACACCGGGGAGCTGTTTTTT.

The chain links TRBV7-2 to TRBJ2-1; 10 positions match TRBD2. The germline V gene has CDR1 SGHTA and CDR2 FQGNSA. The CDR3 covers 15 residues. V shed 5 bases, J shed 5 bases, and the junction held 6 bases outside the gene matches. CDR3 region: CASSRQSGRDNEQFF. CDR3 nucleotide sequence: TGTGCCAGCAGCCGACAAAGCGGGAGGGACAATGAGCAGTTCTTC.

This clonotype has a handful of counts. The chain's CDR3 is CASSRGQGSYEQYF. CDR3 coding DNA: TGCGCCAGCAGCCGAGGACAGGGTTCCTACGAGCAGTACTTC. The V gene is TRBV4-3, the J gene TRBJ2-7; 8 nucleotides match TRBD1. This CDR3 is built from 14 residues. V gave up 4 bases and J gave up 1 base; unmatched junction bases: 3. Germline V gene data show CDR1 as LGHNA and CDR2 as YSLEER.

V is TRBV23-1 and J is TRBJ2-5; no reliable D call. TRBV23-1 is filed as an ORF, its function uncertain. This CDR3 comprises 12 residues. V was pared by 0 bases and J by 5 bases, with 4 bases between. The CDR3 DNA sequence: TGCGCCAGCAGTCAATCATTCGAGACCCAGTACTTC. It encodes CASSQSFETQYF.

This sequence joins TRBV18 and TRBJ1-6; D not resolved. The germline CDR1 and CDR2 sequences are KGHSH and LQKENI. The V end lost 0 bases, the J end lost 10 bases, and 10 bases lay between the germline ends. This CDR3 has 14 residues. Here the CDR3 DNA reads TGTGCCAGCTCACCACCGATGGGAGGCTCACCCCTCCACTTT. Its translation is CASSPPMGGSPLHF.

The rearrangement links TRBV18 to TRBJ2-7, with 10 bases aligning to TRBD2. The CDR3 consists of 15 residues. V lost 5 bases, J lost 4 bases, and 8 bases stayed unmatched. Germline CDR1 and CDR2: KGHSH and LQKENI. For the CDR3, the DNA is TGTGCCAGCTCAAGGGTGCCTAGCGGGAGTTACGAGCAGTACTTC. Its translation: CASSRVPSGSYEQYF.

The V and J genes are TRBV6-2 or TRBV6-3 and TRBJ2-1; 8 positions match TRBD2. V shed 4 bases, J shed 16 bases, and the junction held 9 bases outside the gene matches. The germline gives CDR1 MNHEY, CDR2 SVGEGT. The CDR3 consists of 12 residues. CDR3 DNA sequence: TGTGCCAGCAGTTCATTTCGGGAGGGCCATTTCTTC. Its protein is CASSSFREGHFF.

The chain carries TRBV4-1 and TRBJ1-4; D call uncertain. CDR3 length: 13 residues. Germline V lookup: CDR1 MGHRA, CDR2 YSYEKL. V was clipped by 8 bases and J by 8 bases, with 15 bases between them. CDR3 sequence (DNA): TGCGCCAGCGGAACAATAAGTGGCGAAAAACTGTTTTTT. Translation gives CASGTISGEKLFF.

This clonotype has at least ten counts. The chain recombines TRBV29-1 with TRBJ2-6; D unclear. With 4 bases removed from V and 1 base from J, the gap between germline ends came to 2 bases. Germline CDR1 and CDR2: SQVTM and ANQGSEA. This CDR3 is 12 amino acids long. CDR3 sequence: CSVVSGANVLTF. DNA for the CDR3: TGCAGCGTTGTGTCTGGGGCCAACGTCCTGACTTTC.

This clonotype turned up a few times. V and J are TRBV20-1 and TRBJ2-5, with D possibly TRBD2 on 6 matching bases. There are 14 residues in the CDR3. Germline V CDR1 and CDR2: DFQATT, SNEGSKA (reference sequence). V was trimmed by 5 bases and J by 4 bases, leaving 17 bases between them. The CDR3 is CSASLSGDTETQYF. The CDR3 region has the DNA TGCAGTGCTTCCTTGTCGGGAGATACAGAGACCCAGTACTTC.

This chain uses TRBV7-2 with TRBJ2-3, with 7 bases aligning to TRBD2. V lost 5 bases to trimming and J lost 2 bases; unmatched junction nucleotides: 10. Germline values: CDR1 SGHTA, CDR2 FQGNSA. This CDR3 has 16 residues. The CDR3 region has the DNA TGTGCCAGCAGCCCCCGGGGGGACTGGATCACAGATACGCAGTATTTT. Its translation: CASSPRGDWITDTQYF.

This clonotype showed up just a few times. V is TRBV5-5 and J is TRBJ2-7, with 10 bases identical to TRBD2. V was clipped by 1 base and J by 0 bases; unmatched bases: 13. The CDR3 loop spans 19 amino acids. CDR1 is SGHKS, CDR2 YYEKEE, per germline (reference sequence). CDR3 sequence reads: CASSLFGRAGGFSSYEQYF. Written as DNA, the CDR3 is TGTGCCAGCAGCTTGTTCGGGCGAGCGGGAGGGTTCAGCTCCTACGAGCAGTACTTC.

In this sample, this clonotype turned up many times. The V gene is TRBV7-3, the J gene TRBJ1-1, with D unresolved. Germline V CDR1 and CDR2: SGHTA, FQGTGA. This CDR3 region has 14 residues. Trimming took 0 bases from V and 6 from J, leaving 11 bases between them. The CDR3 spells CASSLTPAGPEAFF. The CDR3 DNA follows: TGTGCCAGCAGCTTAACGCCGGCGGGCCCTGAAGCTTTCTTT.

At least ten counts were recorded for this clonotype. V usage is TRBV29-1 and J usage is TRBJ2-2; D might be TRBD2 (5 bases). Trimming removed 3 bases from V and 8 bases from J, with 10 bases in between. The CDR3 loop spans 12 amino acids. Germline loops: CDR1 SQVTM, CDR2 ANQGSEA. The CDR3 bases are TGCAGCGTTGATTTCGGAGGAGGGGAGCTGTTTTTT. Translation gives CSVDFGGGELFF.

This clonotype appeared many times. This chain links TRBV11-2 with TRBJ2-2, with D possibly matching TRBD2 (6 bases). Germline CDR1 reads SGHAT; CDR2 reads FQNNGV. The ends were cut back, 5 bases at V and 1 base at J, with 17 bases in the middle. The CDR3 consists of 17 residues. The DNA for the CDR3 is TGTGCCAGCAGCCCGGGTCGCCGGGACTTGAACACCGGGGAGCTGTTTTTT. Translation: CASSPGRRDLNTGELFF.

This clonotype has at least ten counts. The V and J genes are TRBV20-1 and TRBJ2-3; D is unclear. The ends were cut back, 0 bases at V and 6 bases at J, with 7 bases in the middle. The CDR3 totals 12 residues. CDR1 is DFQATT, CDR2 SNEGSKA, per germline (reference sequence). Here the CDR3 DNA reads TGCAGTGCTAGAGACGGTCCGGATACGCAGTATTTT. This translates into CSARDGPDTQYF.

The chain couples TRBV7-9 to TRBJ2-1; D ambiguous. The CDR3 runs 16 residues. Trimming shortened V by 5 bases and J by 3 bases, and 17 bases separated the two germline ends. CDR1 and CDR2 (germline): SEHNR, FQNEAQ (reference sequence). CDR3 sequence (DNA): TGTGCCAGCAGCCCCCTTGGGCAGGCGATCTACAATGAGCAGTTCTTC. Its translation: CASSPLGQAIYNEQFF.